The 7 T cell receptor beta chains below all came from one sample that was sequenced in a study of vaccination and CD4 T cells after COVID-19. Each CDR3 protein gets one entry after TCRdb re-called the PCR reads with MiXCR. The sample holds 20,000 to 25,000 distinct CDR3 sequences, approximately 57% seen once. The sample consisted of CD4+ T cells from blood, taken before SARS-CoV-2 vaccination. The receptors stem from a human donor who had recovered from COVID-19.

The chain is built from TRBV20-1 and TRBJ2-1, with a possible D match to TRBD2 (6 bases). Germline V lookup: CDR1 DFQATT, CDR2 SNEGSKA (reference sequence). Trimming took off 5 bases at V and 7 bases at J, with 18 bases between the two ends. This CDR3 has 14 amino acids. The CDR3 bases are TGCAGTGCTCCTCCCCGGTTGGGGGGAAATGAGCAGTTCTTC. It specifies CSAPPRLGGNEQFF.

This clonotype was recorded once. The DNA for the CDR3 is TGTGCCAGCAAAAAAGGACAGGGCGGCTATGGCTACACCTTC. Amino acids: CASKKGQGGYGYTF. The chain carries TRBV6-1 and TRBJ1-2; 8 bases fit TRBD1. V lost 7 bases to trimming and J lost 4 bases; unmatched junction nucleotides: 8. This CDR3 has 14 amino acids. Germline loops: CDR1 MNHNS, CDR2 SASEGT.

The rearrangement links TRBV7-7 to TRBJ2-5; the match to TRBD2 covers 11 bases. CDR1 is SSHAT, CDR2 FNYEAQ, per germline (reference sequence). CDR3 length: 18 residues. Losses at the gene ends were 5 bases for V and 4 bases for J; bases not matched to a gene: 15. The CDR3 sequence: CASSTSGTSGHVAETQYF. The CDR3 region has the DNA TGTGCCAGCAGCACTTCCGGGACTAGCGGACATGTTGCAGAGACCCAGTACTTC.

The rearrangement joins TRBV6-2 or TRBV6-3 to TRBJ2-7, with 8 bases lining up with TRBD2. Unmatched junction bases numbered 10, after V lost 7 bases and J lost 5 bases. This CDR3 has 14 residues. Germline CDR1 and CDR2: MNHEY and SVGEGT. The CDR3 loop reads CASNRGGLGHEQYF. The CDR3 region has the DNA TGTGCCAGCAATCGGGGGGGCCTGGGCCACGAGCAGTACTTC.

The rearrangement joins TRBV12-3 or TRBV12-4 to TRBJ1-5, with TRBD1 identical over 7 bases. CDR3 size: 16 residues. Unmatched junction bases numbered 9, after V lost 5 bases and J lost 2 bases. Written as DNA, the CDR3 is TGTGCCAGCAGTCGACAGGGATGGGGGGGCAATCAGCCCCAGCATTTT. This sequence encodes CASSRQGWGGNQPQHF.

J is TRBJ2-1 and V is TRBV5-4, with TRBD1 identical over 8 bases. With V trimmed by 4 bases and J by 1 base, 4 bases remained unmatched. The CDR3 has 15 amino acids. Germline V CDR1 and CDR2: SGHNT, YYREEE (reference sequence). CDR3 bases: TGTGCCAGCAGCCGGGACAGGCCTTCCTACAATGAGCAGTTCTTC. Its translation: CASSRDRPSYNEQFF.

This chain links TRBV20-1 with TRBJ2-7, with TRBD2 matching 10 bases. J gave up 2 bases and V 2 bases, and 30 bases lay outside the gene matches. The CDR3 has 23 amino acids. Germline assignment: CDR1 DFQATT and CDR2 SNEGSKA (reference sequence). CDR3 nucleotides: TGCAGTGCTAGACGTTTTGCAACCTCTGAAGTGGCAGCGGGAGGGTTGTTCGCCTACGAGCAGTACTTC. It yields the protein CSARRFATSEVAAGGLFAYEQYF.